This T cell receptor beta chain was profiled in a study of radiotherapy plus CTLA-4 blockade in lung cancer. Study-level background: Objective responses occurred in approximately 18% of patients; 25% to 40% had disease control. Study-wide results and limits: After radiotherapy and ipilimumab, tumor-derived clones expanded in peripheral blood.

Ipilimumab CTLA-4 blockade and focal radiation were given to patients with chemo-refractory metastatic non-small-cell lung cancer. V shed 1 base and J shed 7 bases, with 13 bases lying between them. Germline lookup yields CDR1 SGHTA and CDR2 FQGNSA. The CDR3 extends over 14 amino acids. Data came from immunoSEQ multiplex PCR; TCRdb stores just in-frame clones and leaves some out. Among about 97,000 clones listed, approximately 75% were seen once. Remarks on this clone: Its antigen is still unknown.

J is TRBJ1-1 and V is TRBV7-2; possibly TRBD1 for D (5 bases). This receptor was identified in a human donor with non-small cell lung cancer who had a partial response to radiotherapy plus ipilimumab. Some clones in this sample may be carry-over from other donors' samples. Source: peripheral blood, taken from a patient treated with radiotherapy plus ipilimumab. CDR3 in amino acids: CASSLERGLGEAFF. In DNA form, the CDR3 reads TGTGCCAGCAGCTTAGAAAGGGGCTTGGGTGAAGCTTTCTTT.